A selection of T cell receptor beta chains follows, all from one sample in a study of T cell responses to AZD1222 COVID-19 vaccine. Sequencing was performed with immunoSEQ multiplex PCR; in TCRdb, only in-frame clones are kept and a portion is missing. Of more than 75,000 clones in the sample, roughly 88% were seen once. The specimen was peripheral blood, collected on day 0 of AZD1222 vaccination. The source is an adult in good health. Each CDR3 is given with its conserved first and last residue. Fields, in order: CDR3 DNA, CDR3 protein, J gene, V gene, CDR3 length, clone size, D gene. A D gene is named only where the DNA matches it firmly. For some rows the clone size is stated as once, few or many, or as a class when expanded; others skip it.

DNA: TGTGCCAGCAGAGACAACACAGGGAACTATGGCTACACCTTC; CDR3: CASRDNTGNYGYTF; J: TRBJ1-2; V: TRBV6-5; length: 14; size: -; D: -
DNA: TGTGCCAGCATAAGCGGGACGTCCTACGAGCAGTACTTC; CDR3: CASISGTSYEQYF; J: TRBJ2-7; V: TRBV6-5; length: 13; size: few; D: TRBD2
DNA: TGTGCCAGCAGCTCCCGGAGGGCCTACGAGCAGTACTTC; CDR3: CASSSRRAYEQYF; J: TRBJ2-7; V: TRBV7-2; length: 13; size: -; D: -
DNA: TGCGCCAGCAGCTTGGAAGGGACTAGCGGCACAGATACGCAGTATTTT; CDR3: CASSLEGTSGTDTQYF; J: TRBJ2-3; V: TRBV5-1; length: 16; size: -; D: TRBD2
DNA: TGTGCCAGCAGCCCCGGGATCTCCTACGAGCAGTACTTC; CDR3: CASSPGISYEQYF; J: TRBJ2-7; V: TRBV6-2/TRBV6-3; length: 13; size: -; D: -
DNA: TGTGCCAGCAGGGACATCCAGGGTACTGAAGCTTTCTTT; CDR3: CASRDIQGTEAFF; J: TRBJ1-1; V: TRBV5-6; length: 13; size: -; D: -
DNA: TGTGCCAGCAGCGAACTAGCGGGAGTCAACAATGAGCAGTTCTTC; CDR3: CASSELAGVNNEQFF; J: TRBJ2-1; V: TRBV11-3; length: 15; size: -; D: TRBD2
DNA: TGTGCCAGCAGCCAGGGCGGGTTTCTTGGCACAGATACGCAGTATTTT; CDR3: CASSQGGFLGTDTQYF; J: TRBJ2-3; V: TRBV7-2; length: 16; size: -; D: -
DNA: TGCGCCAGCAGCTTACGGAGCGGAGGAGAGGGCACCGGGGAGCTGTTTTTT; CDR3: CASSLRSGGEGTGELFF; J: TRBJ2-2; V: TRBV5-1; length: 17; size: once; D: -
DNA: TGCAGTGCTAGTCCAGCGGAACTAGCCAAAAACATTCAGTACTTC; CDR3: CSASPAELAKNIQYF; J: TRBJ2-4; V: TRBV20-1; length: 15; size: -; D: -
DNA: TGTGCCAGCAGTTACCCAATTGGGACTAGCGGGAGTCGGACCGGGGAGCTGTTTTTT; CDR3: CASSYPIGTSGSRTGELFF; J: TRBJ2-2; V: TRBV28; length: 19; size: once; D: TRBD2
DNA: TGTGCCAGCAGTCCCCAGGGGGCCATGAACACTGAAGCTTTCTTT; CDR3: CASSPQGAMNTEAFF; J: TRBJ1-1; V: TRBV28; length: 15; size: -; D: TRBD1
DNA: TGTGCCAGTGGCGTGGAGGGCAGTCAGCCCCAGCATTTT; CDR3: CASGVEGSQPQHF; J: TRBJ1-5; V: TRBV19; length: 13; size: -; D: -
DNA: TGTGCCAGCAGCCAACAATGGCGGGACACGGGCCTTTATGGCTACACCTTC; CDR3: CASSQQWRDTGLYGYTF; J: TRBJ1-2; V: TRBV4-2; length: 17; size: few; D: -
DNA: TGTGCCAGCAGTTTATATAAGACTAGCGGATACACAGATACGCAGTATTTT; CDR3: CASSLYKTSGYTDTQYF; J: TRBJ2-3; V: TRBV27; length: 17; size: once; D: TRBD2
DNA: TGTGCCAGCAGTTTAGGGGGTGGTGAAAAACTGTTTTTT; CDR3: CASSLGGGEKLFF; J: TRBJ1-4; V: TRBV12-3/TRBV12-4; length: 13; size: -; D: -
DNA: TGTGCCAGCAGCTTGGGACTAGCGGACACAGATACGCAGTATTTT; CDR3: CASSLGLADTDTQYF; J: TRBJ2-3; V: TRBV7-2; length: 15; size: -; D: TRBD2
DNA: TGTGCCAGCAGCCGGACAGGGGAGGGGGAGGAGCAGTACTTC; CDR3: CASSRTGEGEEQYF; J: TRBJ2-7; V: TRBV5-4; length: 14; size: -; D: TRBD1
DNA: TGTGCCAGCAGTGAGCAGCGGAGGACAAATCAGCCCCAGCATTTT; CDR3: CASSEQRRTNQPQHF; J: TRBJ1-5; V: TRBV6-1; length: 15; size: -; D: -